Here is one T cell receptor beta chain with its context. Antigen unknown. Positive CCR7 selection of CD45RO-negative cells yielded the naive CD8 cells, and terminally differentiated effector memory CD45RA+ cells were excluded. The data originate from a study of shared clonotypes between healthy human individuals. Points from the study as a whole: An anticipated effect of sequencing depth on clonotype sharing among donors was recognized. About 5.2% was the fraction of naive CD4 clonotypes found shared across a few donors.

CDR1 is SGHRS and CDR2 is YFSETQ in the germline V gene. The CDR3 covers 13 residues. V lost 1 base to trimming and J lost 6 bases, with 10 bases between them. Sequencing was performed with immunoSEQ multiplex PCR; in TCRdb, only in-frame clones are kept and a portion is missing. The profile covers about 2 million clones, with 85% to 95% appearing a single time and 1.1% taken by the ten largest. Sequenced material: naive CD8+ T cells sorted from blood. This chain links TRBV5-1 with TRBJ1-1; no definite D call. This TCR was recovered from a man aged 18 to 29 in good health. The chain's CDR3 is CASSLRGRAEAFF. DNA for the CDR3: TGCGCCAGCAGCTTGCGTGGTAGGGCTGAAGCTTTCTTT.